These T cell receptor beta chains were read from a single sample in a study of Graves' ophthalmopathy and Graves' hyperthyroidism. One entry per CDR3 protein results from TCRdb running MiXCR on the multiplex PCR reads. This sample has a few hundred thousand distinct CDR3 sequences, with about 15% found just once. Sequenced material: peripheral blood. These receptor sequences come from an adult woman with stable Graves' hyperthyroidism. Both conserved end residues are part of each CDR3. A D gene is named only where the DNA matches it firmly. Clone size, where shown, is once, few, many, or a class for clones that have expanded.

clone size,V gene,J gene,D gene,CDR3 protein,CDR3 DNA
.,TRBV6-1,TRBJ2-5,.,CASSEQGLQETQYF,TGTGCCAGCAGTGAACAGGGGCTTCAAGAGACCCAGTACTTC
many,TRBV12-3/TRBV12-4,TRBJ1-2,.,CASSLNQGSSYGYTF,TGTGCCAGCAGTTTAAATCAAGGGTCCTCCTATGGCTACACCTTC
.,TRBV6-5,TRBJ2-7,.,CASSYGSVDEQYF,TGTGCCAGCAGTTACGGGTCGGTTGACGAGCAGTACTTC
.,TRBV3-1,TRBJ2-5,TRBD2,CASSRGTSGSSETQYF,TGTGCCAGCAGCCGCGGGACTAGCGGGAGCTCAGAGACCCAGTACTTC
many,TRBV5-1,TRBJ1-1,.,CASSFGDGGLDTEAFF,TGCGCCAGCAGCTTTGGGGACGGAGGTCTGGACACTGAAGCTTTCTTT
many,TRBV28,TRBJ1-2,.,CASTLRAGAGYTF,TGTGCCAGCACCCTTCGAGCAGGGGCTGGCTACACCTTC
many,TRBV27,TRBJ1-2,TRBD1,CASSTIWDRAYGYTF,TGTGCCAGCAGTACAATTTGGGACAGGGCCTATGGCTACACCTTC
.,TRBV6-5,TRBJ1-5,.,CASGSSDYQPQHF,TGTGCCAGCGGGTCCTCGGATTATCAGCCCCAGCATTTT
.,TRBV6-1,TRBJ1-1,.,CATDPFFTEAFF,TGTGCCACCGACCCTTTCTTCACTGAAGCTTTCTTT
many,TRBV27,TRBJ2-7,TRBD1,CASSGQGWEQYF,TGTGCCAGCAGCGGACAGGGTTGGGAGCAGTACTTC
many,TRBV2,TRBJ2-7,.,CASKADAYEQYF,TGTGCCAGCAAAGCAGACGCCTACGAGCAGTACTTC
.,TRBV20-1,TRBJ2-7,.,CSARVGEGSYEQYF,TGCAGTGCCCGGGTGGGAGAAGGCTCCTACGAGCAGTACTTC
.,TRBV15,TRBJ2-2,.,CATSRDRGTGGELFF,TGTGCCACCAGCAGAGACAGGGGTACTGGCGGGGAGCTGTTTTTT
many,TRBV11-2,TRBJ2-5,.,CASSFYSPETQYF,TGTGCCAGCAGCTTTTATTCCCCCGAGACCCAGTACTTC
many,TRBV9,TRBJ2-2,.,CASSGLNGELFF,TGTGCCAGCAGCGGTCTGAACGGGGAGCTGTTTTTT
.,TRBV6-1,TRBJ1-2,.,CASSDWDGYTF,TGTGCCAGCAGCGACTGGGATGGCTACACCTTC
many,TRBV20-1,TRBJ2-2,.,CSARDHSAVSGELFF,TGCAGTGCTAGAGATCATTCAGCCGTGAGCGGGGAGCTGTTTTTT
many,TRBV20-1,TRBJ2-7,TRBD2,CSASRTSGVSYEQYF,TGCAGTGCTAGTCGCACTAGCGGGGTCTCCTACGAGCAGTACTTC
.,TRBV6-5,TRBJ2-2,TRBD1,CASSYDRGWSGELFF,TGTGCCAGCAGTTATGACAGGGGGTGGTCCGGGGAGCTGTTTTTT
many,TRBV12-3/TRBV12-4,TRBJ1-2,TRBD1,CASSRNRDRAYGYTF,TGTGCCAGCAGTCGAAACCGGGACAGAGCATATGGCTACACCTTC
many,TRBV20-1,TRBJ1-1,TRBD1,CSASPVDRDSYEAFF,TGCAGTGCTAGCCCTGTCGACAGGGATTCGTATGAAGCTTTCTTT
many,TRBV12-3/TRBV12-4,TRBJ1-1,.,CASNWATNTEAFF,TGTGCCAGCAATTGGGCCACGAACACTGAAGCTTTCTTT
.,TRBV20-1,TRBJ2-5,TRBD2,CSARLGLAGVDQYF,TGCAGTGCTAGACTGGGACTAGCGGGAGTGGACCAGTACTTC
many,TRBV2,TRBJ1-5,.,CASGGRILNQPQHF,TGTGCCAGCGGGGGCAGAATACTCAATCAGCCCCAGCATTTT
many,TRBV28,TRBJ2-7,.,CASRRTPGLAYEQYF,TGTGCCAGCAGACGAACCCCAGGGTTGGCCTACGAGCAGTACTTC
.,TRBV27,TRBJ2-7,.,CASSYSREIRYEQYF,TGTGCCAGCAGTTACTCGAGGGAAATCAGATACGAGCAGTACTTC
many,TRBV2,TRBJ2-7,.,CASREQGGIGDEQYF,TGTGCCAGCAGAGAACAGGGGGGGATTGGGGACGAGCAGTACTTC
.,TRBV11-3,TRBJ2-5,TRBD2,CASSLGAGAGETQYF,TGTGCCAGCAGCTTAGGAGCGGGGGCGGGGGAGACCCAGTACTTC
many,TRBV20-1,TRBJ2-5,.,CSASLGREETQYF,TGCAGTGCTAGCCTCGGCAGAGAAGAGACCCAGTACTTC
many,TRBV6-1,TRBJ1-1,.,CASSETGPIAEAFF,TGTGCCAGCAGTGAAACAGGGCCTATCGCTGAAGCTTTCTTT
many,TRBV12-3/TRBV12-4,TRBJ2-5,TRBD2,CASSLEAGGPRPYF,TGTGCCAGCAGTTTAGAGGCGGGAGGGCCCCGTCCATACTTC
many,TRBV28,TRBJ2-5,.,CASSTQYQETQYF,TGTGCCAGCAGTACGCAGTACCAAGAGACCCAGTACTTC
many,TRBV12-3/TRBV12-4,TRBJ1-3,.,CASSLRGSGNTIYF,TGTGCCAGCAGTTTAAGAGGCTCTGGAAACACCATATATTTT
many,TRBV30,TRBJ2-6,.,CAWSVGGGANVLTF,TGTGCCTGGAGTGTGGGGGGAGGGGCCAACGTCCTGACTTTC
many,TRBV28,TRBJ2-7,.,CASSYKRGIYEQYF,TGTGCCAGCAGTTATAAACGGGGTATTTACGAGCAGTACTTC
many,TRBV6-1,TRBJ2-6,.,CASEKSGANVLTF,TGTGCCAGCGAGAAGTCTGGGGCCAACGTCCTGACTTTC
many,TRBV6-1,TRBJ2-5,.,CASTNPGTNQETQYF,TGTGCCAGCACTAACCCCGGGACAAATCAAGAGACCCAGTACTTC
many,TRBV28,TRBJ1-1,.,CASSPRNGEAFF,TGTGCCAGCAGTCCTCGAAACGGTGAAGCTTTCTTT
many,TRBV27,TRBJ2-7,.,CASSLGSLYEQYF,TGTGCCAGCAGTTTGGGCAGCCTCTACGAGCAGTACTTC
many,TRBV29-1,TRBJ2-2,TRBD2,CSVPHLAGVETGELFF,TGCAGCGTTCCACATCTAGCGGGAGTTGAGACCGGGGAGCTGTTTTTT